The 9 T cell receptor beta chains reported below all come from one sample, sequenced in a study of blood T cells in healthy people across ages. The authors ran a second PCR of 7 to 11 cycles using a sample-barcoded 5' primer and a J-beta primer mix. TCRdb reprocessed the 5' RACE reads with MiXCR, giving one entry per CDR3 protein. Counted here are some 1,800,000 distinct CDR3 sequences, roughly two fifths occurring once; the ten biggest clones make up more than 20%. Input material: blood. The receptors here all came from a human donor in good health.

On this clonotype: This may stem from a read error, because a much larger clone lies one nucleotide away. The chain couples TRBV29-1 to TRBJ2-1; a possible D gene is TRBD2 (5 bases). The CDR3 is 14 residues long. The V end lost 4 bases, the J end lost 13 bases, and 23 bases lay between the germline ends. The germline CDR1 and CDR2 sequences are SQVTM and ANQGSEA. DNA for the CDR3: TGCAGCGTTGTACGACTAAATCCGGCAGAGACCCAGTTCTTC. Amino acids: CSVVRLNPAETQFF.

The chain joins TRBV4-1 to TRBJ2-2; D unclear. Germline V gene sequence: CDR1 MGHRA, CDR2 YSYEKL. The V and J ends lost 1 base and 1 base respectively, with 10 bases between them. CDR3 length: 16 residues. Here the CDR3 reads CASSQGQDLNTGELFF. The DNA for the CDR3 is TGCGCCAGCAGCCAAGGCCAGGACCTGAACACCGGGGAGCTGTTTTTT.

The V gene is TRBV7-9, the J gene TRBJ1-1, with D perhaps matching TRBD1 (6 bases). This CDR3 is built from 11 residues. The V gene's germline CDR1 is SEHNR and CDR2 FQNEAQ (reference sequence). V dropped 7 bases and J dropped 8 bases, with 11 bases sitting between them. CDR3 DNA sequence: TGTGCCAGCACCTCAGGGGCGGAAGCTTTCTTT. This sequence encodes CASTSGAEAFF.

This clonotype was picked up a small number of times. The V gene is TRBV10-3, the J gene TRBJ1-5, with D maybe TRBD1 (5 bases). This CDR3 spans 14 amino acids. Germline values: CDR1 ENHRY, CDR2 SYGVKD. The V end was cut by 10 bases, the J end by 4 bases, with 17 bases between. The CDR3 is CATWGTVGNQPQHF. DNA of the CDR3: TGTGCCACCTGGGGGACGGTGGGAAATCAGCCCCAGCATTTT.

The rearrangement uses TRBV4-3 and TRBJ1-2; tentative D call: TRBD1 (6 bases). V lost 0 bases to trimming and J lost 11 bases, with 10 bases between them. Germline CDR1 and CDR2: LGHNA and YSLEER. This CDR3 contains 12 residues. The CDR3: CASSQDGQRYTF. DNA for the CDR3: TGCGCCAGCAGCCAAGATGGACAGCGGTACACCTTC.

This clonotype was recorded a few times. The chain is built from TRBV29-1 and TRBJ2-7; tentative D call: TRBD1 (5 bases). This CDR3 has 12 residues. CDR1 and CDR2 (germline): SQVTM, ANQGSEA. V dropped 3 bases and J dropped 6 bases, with 12 bases sitting between them. The CDR3 reads CSVDTGWREQYF. As DNA, the CDR3 is TGCAGCGTTGACACAGGATGGCGCGAGCAGTACTTC.

V gene TRBV6-5 combines with J gene TRBJ2-3; 8 nucleotides agree with TRBD1. This CDR3 is 18 amino acids long. CDR1 and CDR2 from the germline V gene are MNHEY and SVGAGI. Trimming removed 4 bases from V and 0 bases from J; junction bases left unmatched: 12. CDR3 region: CASSSLRQGPTSTDTQYF. Written as DNA, the CDR3 is TGTGCCAGCAGTTCCCTAAGACAGGGGCCGACTAGCACAGATACGCAGTATTTT.

This clonotype was found a few times. V and J are TRBV4-2 and TRBJ2-1, with D perhaps TRBD2 (7 bases). The CDR3 runs to 16 residues. The V and J ends lost 0 bases and 8 bases respectively, with 17 bases between them. Germline V gives CDR1 LGHNA, CDR2 YNFKEQ. In DNA form, the CDR3 reads TGTGCCAGCAGCCAAGACGGAGGGGGGGGTGGGGATGAGCAGTTCTTC. Translated: CASSQDGGGGGDEQFF.

This chain links TRBV28 with TRBJ1-5; TRBD1 matches at 9 bases. Germline assignment: CDR1 MDHEN and CDR2 SYDVKM. The CDR3 sequence is 16 residues long. The V gene end was trimmed by 6 bases and the J gene end by 4 bases; junction bases not matched to a gene: 10. In nucleotides, the CDR3 is TGTGCCAGCAGCCGACCCCCGACAGGGGGGAATCAGCCCCAGCATTTT. This sequence encodes CASSRPPTGGNQPQHF.